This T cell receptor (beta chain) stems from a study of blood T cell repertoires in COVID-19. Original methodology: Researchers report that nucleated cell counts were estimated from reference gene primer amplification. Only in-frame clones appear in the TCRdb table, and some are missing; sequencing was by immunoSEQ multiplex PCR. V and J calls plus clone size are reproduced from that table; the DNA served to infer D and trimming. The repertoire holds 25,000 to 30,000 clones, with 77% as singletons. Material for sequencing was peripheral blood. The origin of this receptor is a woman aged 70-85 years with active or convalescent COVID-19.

CDR3 coding DNA: TGTGCCAGCAGCTTTAAAGAGCAGTTCTTC. It codes for CASSFKEQFF. The J gene is TRBJ2-1, the V gene TRBV11-2; no definite D call. From germline, CDR1 is SGHAT and CDR2 FQNNGV. V lost 3 bases to trimming and J lost 10 bases, with 4 bases between them. The CDR3 spans 10 residues.